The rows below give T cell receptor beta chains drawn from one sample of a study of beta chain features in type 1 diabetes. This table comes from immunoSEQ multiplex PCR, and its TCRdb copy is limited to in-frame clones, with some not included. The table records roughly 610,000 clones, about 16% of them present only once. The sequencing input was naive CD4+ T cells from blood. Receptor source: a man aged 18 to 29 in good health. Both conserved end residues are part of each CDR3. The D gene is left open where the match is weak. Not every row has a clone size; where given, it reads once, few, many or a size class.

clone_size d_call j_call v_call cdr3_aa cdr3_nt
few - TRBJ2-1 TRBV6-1 CASSLDSASYNEQFF TGTGCCAGCAGTCTGGACAGCGCCAGTTACAATGAGCAGTTCTTC
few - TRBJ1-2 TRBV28 CASTLDGLNYGYTF TGTGCCAGCACTTTGGACGGGCTTAACTATGGCTACACCTTC
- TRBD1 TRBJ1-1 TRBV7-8 CAKGTGGLLFDTEAFF TGTGCGAAAGGGACAGGGGGCTTGTTATTCGACACTGAAGCTTTCTTT
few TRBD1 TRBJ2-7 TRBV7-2 CASSTGTAYEQYF TGTGCCAGCAGCACCGGGACAGCCTACGAGCAGTACTTC
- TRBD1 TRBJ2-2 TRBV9 CASSDQSTGKNAGELFF TGTGCCAGCAGCGACCAATCGACAGGGAAGAACGCCGGGGAGCTGTTTTTT
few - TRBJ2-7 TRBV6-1 CATDRVVYEQYF TGTGCCACCGACCGGGTAGTCTACGAGCAGTACTTC
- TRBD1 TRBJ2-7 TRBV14 CASSQGGQGTYEQYF TGTGCCAGCAGCCAGGGGGGACAGGGAACTTACGAGCAGTACTTC
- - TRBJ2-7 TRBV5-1 CASSLAVSSYEQYF TGCGCCAGCAGCTTGGCCGTTAGCTCCTACGAGCAGTACTTC
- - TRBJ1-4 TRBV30 CAWSVWAEKLFF TGTGCCTGGAGTGTCTGGGCCGAAAAACTGTTTTTT
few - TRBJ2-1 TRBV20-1 CSATGFNEQFF TGCAGTGCTACTGGCTTCAATGAGCAGTTCTTC
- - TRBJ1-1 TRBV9 CASSVEQGTEAFF TGTGCCAGCAGCGTAGAACAGGGCACTGAAGCTTTCTTT
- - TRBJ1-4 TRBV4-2 CASSQDRSRTNEKLFF TGTGCCAGCAGCCAAGATCGGTCCCGGACTAATGAAAAACTGTTTTTT
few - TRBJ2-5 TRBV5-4 CASSSGAGPQRHTRQETQYF TGTGCCAGCAGCTCGGGGGCAGGACCGCAGCGCCACACGCGACAAGAGACCCAGTACTTC
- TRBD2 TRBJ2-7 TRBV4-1 CASSPGLVFSYEQYF TGCGCCAGCAGCCCGGGACTAGTTTTTTCCTACGAGCAGTACTTC
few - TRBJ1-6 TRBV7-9 CASSFDTKSPLHF TGTGCCAGCAGCTTTGACACGAAAAGCCCCCTCCACTTT
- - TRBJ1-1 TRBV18 CASSPGLNTEAFF TGTGCCAGCTCACCAGGATTGAACACTGAAGCTTTCTTT